This TCR beta chain came from a study of blood T cells in healthy people across ages. CDR1 DFQATT and CDR2 SNEGSKA come from the germline V gene (reference sequence). V shed 1 base and J shed 7 bases, with 17 bases lying between them. The CDR3 sequence is 15 residues long. Study-wide results and caveats: Long-lived and aged donors differed, with more naive CD4+ cells and higher diversity in the long-lived.

In regard to this clonotype: Its antigen is unknown.

Staff drew around 10 milliliters of peripheral blood from each donor. Per sample, extraction of total RNA gave at least 5.5 micrograms in every case. Using a J-beta primer mix together with a sample-barcoded 5' primer, a second PCR was run for about 6 to 11 cycles. TCRdb redid the calling of the 5' RACE reads with MiXCR, one entry per CDR3 protein. The data contain fewer than 1,000,000 distinct CDR3 sequences, 35% to 50% of them seen just once; the ten biggest clones take up 15% to 20%. What was sequenced was blood. The receptor's source is a man of 80 years or more in good health. The rearrangement joins TRBV20-1 to TRBJ2-1; unclear D gene. The CDR3 spells CSARVRTESLNEQFF. Written as DNA, the CDR3 is TGCAGTGCTAGAGTTAGAACGGAATCATTAAATGAGCAGTTCTTC.